This T cell receptor (beta chain) was documented in a study of T cells in Graves' hyperthyroidism and ophthalmopathy. Authors of the study amplified TCR beta CDR3 regions from RNA transcripts. TCR CDR3 regions were first amplified by RT-PCR with HTBI primers. TCRdb re-called the multiplex PCR reads through MiXCR, storing one row per CDR3 protein. The table records 33,000 or so distinct CDR3 sequences, roughly 50% of them present only once. This clonotype was picked up many times. The blood sample was taken at first hyperthyroidism diagnosis, before any ophthalmopathy symptoms. CDR3 length: 12 amino acids. Germline values: CDR1 MNHNS, CDR2 SASEGT. V was pared by 3 bases and J by 7 bases, with 8 bases between.

Sequences were obtained from blood. The source of this sequence is a woman between 45 and 60 years old with Graves' hyperthyroidism that later progressed to Graves' ophthalmopathy. The chain combines TRBV6-1 with TRBJ2-3; D gene unclear. CDR3 residues: CASSDMRYTQYF. CDR3 DNA sequence: TGTGCCAGCAGTGACATGAGATATACGCAGTATTTT.